The T cell receptor (beta chain) described here comes from a study of blood T cell repertoires in COVID-19. Concerning this clone: The junction does not match germline at one end; this may be a read error.

Original handling: By means of reference gene primer amplification, nucleated cell counts were estimated. The protocol was immunoSEQ multiplex PCR, while the TCRdb copy is restricted to in-frame clones and leaves out a portion. V, J and clone size are those of that table, while D and trimming were read from the DNA. The table lists fewer than 500,000 clones, roughly 85% of them singletons. This CDR3 comprises 15 residues. In germline, CDR1 is MDHEN, CDR2 SYDVKM. Cohorts were based on clinical histories the participants reported. Sequencing was performed on PBMCs or T cells enriched from blood (not recorded which). The source is a woman between 18 and 29 years old with acute COVID-19. The rearrangement joins TRBV28 to TRBJ1-5; D is possibly TRBD1 (5 bases). In nucleotides, the CDR3 is TGTGCCAGCAGGTTATTCGGGAGCCGGGACCAGCCCCAGCATTTT. This sequence encodes CASRLFGSRDQPQHF.